This T cell receptor (beta chain) was recorded in a study of T-cell memory formation after mild COVID-19. Study-wide context: The two donors had largely donor-specific TCR clusters. Study results and caveats: Clones that contracted clustered mainly in CM and EM if CD4+ and in EMRA if CD8+. The finding that pre-infection memory included some responding clones suggested that cross-reactive memory joined.

Trimming cost V 5 bases and J 2 bases, with 11 bases left between them. CDR3 size: 14 residues. The germline CDR1 and CDR2 sequences are SGHTA and FQGNSA. 5'RACE primed from the constant segment yielded TCR alpha and TCR beta cDNA libraries bearing sample barcodes and UMIs. In TCRdb, the 5' RACE reads were re-called with MiXCR into one record per CDR3 protein. Here the sample spans 560,000 or so distinct CDR3 sequences, around 15% being singletons. This clonotype was counted a few times. Its cognate antigen is unknown. The sequenced sample was PBMCs or a T cell subset sorted from them (not recorded which). The clonotype originates from an adult woman who had mild COVID-19 (a few samples of this study predate the infection). Cell type and time point are not known. V is TRBV7-2 and J is TRBJ2-3, with D tentatively TRBD2 (5 bases). The CDR3 sequence: CASSTGFPTDTQYF. CDR3 DNA: TGTGCCAGCAGCACGGGGTTCCCCACAGATACGCAGTATTTT.